These 20 T cell receptor beta chains were sequenced from one sample in a study of post-analysis software for immune sequencing data (dated by TCRdb to between 2014 and 2017). Library preparation was by PCR. The sequencer listed for this sample is Illumina HiSeq 2500. Unique molecular identifiers were incorporated into TCR beta cDNA libraries to reduce PCR and sequencing biases. TCRdb handled the public reads itself, with Q25 trimming in fastp and clone calling in MiXCR, and kept productive beta chains. Rows are combined by CDR3 protein, so each entry shows the most common genes and DNA. This sample lists 350,000 to 450,000 distinct CDR3 sequences; approximately 33% were detected once. The top ten clonotypes cover 13% of the sample. What the work shows at the level of the full study, not this receptor alone: Significantly higher frequencies in patients than in controls were found for roughly five TRBV segments, including TRBV5-6, TRBV5-1 and TRBV20-1.

Antigens for these TCRs are unknown. The material sequenced was blood. The receptors come from a girl under 18 with multiple sclerosis.

Comments on this clonotype: A junction boundary mismatches the germline segment, possibly from a read error. V usage is TRBV10-3 and J usage is TRBJ1-1; a weak D match, TRBD1 (5 bases). Looked up from germline, CDR1 is ENHRY and CDR2 is SYGVKD. The CDR3 sequence is 14 residues long. CDR3 region: CAVSRQPGTDEVFF. The CDR3 DNA sequence: TGTGCCGTTTCCCGACAGCCAGGAACGGATGAAGTTTTCTTT.

The chain employs TRBV6-1 and TRBJ1-2, with 7 bases fitting TRBD1. Germline V gives CDR1 MNHNS, CDR2 SASEGT. The V gene end was trimmed by 1 base and the J gene end by 3 bases; junction bases not matched to a gene: 5. There are 15 residues in the CDR3. CDR3 sequence: CASSEGPGGYYGYTF. CDR3 coding DNA: TGTGCCAGCAGTGAAGGCCCAGGGGGTTACTATGGCTACACCTTC.

This chain joins TRBV5-1 and TRBJ1-5, with TRBD1 identical over 7 bases. This CDR3 region has 15 residues. Germline loops: CDR1 SGHRS, CDR2 YFSETQ. V lost 5 bases and J lost 3; bases outside the gene matches: 8. This CDR3 reads CASRQGTTDNQPQHF. In nucleotides, the CDR3 is TGCGCCAGCAGACAGGGGACCACGGACAATCAGCCCCAGCATTTT.

This clonotype was observed a handful of times. The genes are TRBV29-1 and TRBJ2-1; no definite D call. This CDR3 has 13 residues. V lost 4 bases and J lost 0, with 7 bases in between. The germline V gene encodes CDR1 SQVTM and CDR2 ANQGSEA. The CDR3 nucleotides are TGCAGCGTTGCAGTTGACTCCTACAATGAGCAGTTCTTC. This gives the protein CSVAVDSYNEQFF.

This clonotype has at least ten counts. This chain joins TRBV10-3 and TRBJ2-5; no clear D gene. There are 13 residues in the CDR3. Looked up from germline, CDR1 is ENHRY and CDR2 is SYGVKD. V dropped 2 bases and J dropped 1 base, with 5 bases sitting between them. The CDR3 DNA reads as TGTGCCATCAGTGAGGGCAGCCAAGAGACCCAGTACTTC. Its protein is CAISEGSQETQYF.

V usage is TRBV3-1 and J usage is TRBJ2-3; D is uncertain. V was trimmed by 4 bases and J by 5 bases, leaving 16 bases between them. The germline CDR1 and CDR2 sequences are LGHDT and YNNKEL (reference sequence). There are 15 residues in the CDR3. The DNA for the CDR3 is TGTGCCAGCAGCCCTTGGGGATCCGGAATAGATACGCAGTATTTT. It specifies CASSPWGSGIDTQYF.

This clonotype was counted between two and nine times. The chain links TRBV2 to TRBJ2-5, with D unclear. Trimming shortened V by 4 bases and J by 3 bases, and 3 bases separated the two germline ends. The germline gives CDR1 SNHLY, CDR2 FYNNEI. The CDR3 is 11 residues long. CDR3 amino acids: CASSVKETQYF. The CDR3 coding sequence is TGTGCCAGCAGTGTTAAAGAGACCCAGTACTTC.

The genes are TRBV5-1 and TRBJ2-5; no clear D. Germline CDR1 and CDR2: SGHRS and YFSETQ. V was trimmed by 3 bases and J by 2 bases, leaving 23 bases between them. The CDR3 contains 18 residues. For the CDR3, the DNA is TGCGCCAGCAGCTCCTCTCCCGCTGGGCCCGGGCGTCAAGAGACCCAGTACTTC. Protein sequence: CASSSSPAGPGRQETQYF.

On this clonotype itself: A read error may produce the germline difference seen at one junction end. The chain has TRBV29-1 and TRBJ2-1, with 9 bases fitting TRBD2. The CDR3 extends over 16 amino acids. CDR1 SQVTM and CDR2 ANQGSEA come from the germline V gene. The CDR3 here is CSVESAGGLNYNGQFF. DNA for the CDR3: TGCAGCGTTGAAAGTGCGGGGGGGCTTAATTACAATGGGCAGTTCTTC.

The chain joins TRBV7-2 to TRBJ2-1; 7 nucleotides match TRBD2. This CDR3 contains 16 residues. Trimming cost V 5 bases and J 14 bases; bases outside gene matches: 21. In germline, CDR1 is SGHTA, CDR2 FQGNSA. For the CDR3, the DNA is TGTGCCAGCAGCCCGCTAGGAAGCCTAGCGGACCCATGGAAGTTCTTC. Translation gives CASSPLGSLADPWKFF.

This clonotype was seen more than once but under ten times. The V gene is TRBV7-2, the J gene TRBJ2-6, with 7 bases lining up with TRBD2. In germline, CDR1 is SGHTA, CDR2 FQGNSA. The CDR3 covers 15 residues. The J segment lost 2 bases and the V segment lost 4 bases, leaving 2 bases of the junction unmatched. The CDR3 coding sequence is TGTGCCAGCAGCTCTGGGGGGGCTGGGGCCAACGTCCTGACTTTC. The encoded protein is CASSSGGAGANVLTF.

This clonotype has a handful of counts. A read error may explain this, as a much larger clone is one base away. In DNA form, the CDR3 reads TGCGCCAGCAGCCGTGGGGGCGGAGAGACCCAGTACTTC. It codes for CASSRGGGETQYF. This chain links TRBV4-1 with TRBJ2-5; D is possibly TRBD1 (6 bases). Trimming pared 4 bases from V and 4 bases from J, leaving 10 bases between. Per germline, CDR1 MGHRA and CDR2 YSYEKL. The CDR3 is made up of 13 amino acids.

This sequence joins TRBV5-1 and TRBJ2-3, with 11 bases that match TRBD2. Germline trimming cut 3 bases from V and 2 bases from J; bases unmatched to any gene: 5. Germline loops: CDR1 SGHRS, CDR2 YFSETQ. The CDR3 consists of 16 residues. The CDR3: CASSSLAGGSTDTQYF. CDR3 nucleotides: TGCGCCAGCAGCTCCTTAGCGGGGGGGTCCACAGATACGCAGTATTTT.

This chain connects TRBV20-1 to TRBJ2-3; D gene ambiguous. V shed 3 bases and J shed 2 bases, with 18 bases lying between them. Germline assignment: CDR1 DFQATT and CDR2 SNEGSKA (reference sequence). CDR3 length: 16 residues. The CDR3 DNA follows: TGCAGTGCTAGTCCCCCCGTAGGGATTGCCACAGATACGCAGTATTTT. Its protein is CSASPPVGIATDTQYF.

The chain is built from TRBV7-2 and TRBJ2-3; 14 bases are a match to TRBD2. The germline CDR1 and CDR2 sequences are SGHTA and FQGNSA. This CDR3 comprises 16 residues. Germline trimming cut 5 bases from V and 5 bases from J; bases unmatched to any gene: 6. CDR3 in DNA: TGTGCCAGCAGCCTCCGACTAGCGGGGGGGGAAGATACGCAGTATTTT. This gives the protein CASSLRLAGGEDTQYF.

The rearrangement uses TRBV7-2 and TRBJ1-2, with 10 bases that match TRBD1. Trimming removed 4 bases from V and 8 bases from J; junction bases left unmatched: 10. The CDR3 contains 15 residues. The germline V gene encodes CDR1 SGHTA and CDR2 FQGNSA. CDR3 sequence reads: CASSSWGDRGFGYTF. The CDR3 region has the DNA TGTGCCAGCAGCTCCTGGGGGGACAGGGGTTTCGGCTACACCTTC.

The chain uses TRBV20-1 and TRBJ2-3, with D tentatively TRBD2 (6 bases). Trimming took 6 bases from V and 3 from J, leaving 16 bases between them. The CDR3 totals 14 residues. Germline V gives CDR1 DFQATT, CDR2 SNEGSKA (reference sequence). CDR3 residues: CSAKQSGGTDTQYF. The DNA of the CDR3 is TGCAGTGCCAAGCAGAGTGGGGGGACAGATACGCAGTATTTT.

The rearrangement joins TRBV5-6 to TRBJ1-2; 7 bases map to TRBD1. This CDR3 contains 16 residues. Germline values: CDR1 SGHDT, CDR2 YYEEEE. V dropped 3 bases and J dropped 3; count of bases not matched to a gene: 11. The CDR3 DNA reads as TGTGCCAGCAGCTCCGACCTTATCACAGGGGACTATGGCTACACCTTC. Translated, it gives CASSSDLITGDYGYTF.

The chain links TRBV6-6 to TRBJ2-5, with 10 positions matching TRBD2. Trimming at V came to 5 bases and at J to 2 bases, leaving 5 bases not matched to a gene. CDR1 MNHNY and CDR2 SVGAGI come from the germline V gene (reference sequence). This CDR3 contains 15 residues. Written as DNA, the CDR3 is TGTGCCAGCAGTCGACCAGCGGGGGGGCAAGAGACCCAGTACTTC. Translating it yields CASSRPAGGQETQYF.

J is TRBJ2-1 and V is TRBV6-2 or TRBV6-3, with TRBD2 matching over 7 bases. J gave up 8 bases and V 11 bases, and 15 bases lay outside the gene matches. The CDR3 runs 14 residues. Germline assignment: CDR1 MNHEY and CDR2 SVGEGT. In DNA form, the CDR3 reads TGTGCCTCTAGCACTATGGCGGGGGAGGATGAGCAGTTCTTC. As protein: CASSTMAGEDEQFF.